This paragraph reports one T cell receptor beta chain. The data were taken from a study of blood T cell repertoires in COVID-19. Looking at the study overall: Collection of acute and convalescent COVID-19 samples took place in the United States, Italy and Spain. PBMCs, B-cell-depleted T cells, or T cells were the source of the cDNA or gDNA that made up the material.

In the authors' workflow: Amplification from reference gene primers served as the basis for estimated nucleated cell counts. Clones were sequenced by immunoSEQ multiplex PCR, and TCRdb holds only the in-frame ones, with some missing. V and J calls and clone size are as listed in that table; D and trimming were resolved from the DNA. The sample holds roughly 320,000 clones, approximately 90% seen once. V lost 3 bases and J lost 6; bases outside the gene matches: 12. Germline CDR1 and CDR2: SGHRS and YFSETQ. This CDR3 is built from 17 residues. The Seattle patients joined while their infection was active and were tracked longitudinally afterward.

This TCR was sampled from a woman aged 50 to 65 with COVID-19, enrolled during active disease. The chain uses TRBV5-1 and TRBJ2-2, with 9 bases aligning to TRBD1. What was sequenced was peripheral blood. Here the CDR3 reads CASSWDPGQGGSGELFF. The CDR3 DNA follows: TGCGCCAGCAGCTGGGATCCGGGACAGGGTGGCTCCGGGGAGCTGTTTTTT.